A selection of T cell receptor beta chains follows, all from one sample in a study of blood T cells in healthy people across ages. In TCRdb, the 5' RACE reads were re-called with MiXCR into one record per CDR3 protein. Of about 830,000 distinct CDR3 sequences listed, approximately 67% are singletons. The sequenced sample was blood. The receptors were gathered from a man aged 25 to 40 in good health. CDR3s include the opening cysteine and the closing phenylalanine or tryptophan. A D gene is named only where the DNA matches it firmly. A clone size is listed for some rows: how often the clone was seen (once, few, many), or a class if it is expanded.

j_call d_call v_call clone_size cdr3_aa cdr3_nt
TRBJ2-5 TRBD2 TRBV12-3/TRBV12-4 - CASSLILAGGRAQYF TGTGCCAGCAGTTTGATTCTAGCGGGGGGCCGTGCCCAGTACTTC
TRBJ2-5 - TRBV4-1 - CASSQRTGRETQYF TGCGCCAGCAGCCAACGTACCGGAAGGGAGACCCAGTACTTC
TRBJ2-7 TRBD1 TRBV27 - CASSNGQGPYEQYF TGTGCCAGCAGTAACGGACAGGGTCCCTACGAGCAGTACTTC
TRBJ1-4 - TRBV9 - CASSGGTANEKLFF TGTGCCAGCAGCGGAGGTACAGCTAATGAAAAACTGTTTTTT
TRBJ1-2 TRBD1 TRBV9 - CASSVGTAATNYGYTF TGTGCCAGCAGCGTGGGGACAGCGGCTACTAACTATGGCTACACCTTC
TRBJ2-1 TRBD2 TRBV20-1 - CSARPTSGGARNEQFF TGCAGTGCTAGACCTACTAGCGGGGGGGCGCGCAATGAGCAGTTCTTC
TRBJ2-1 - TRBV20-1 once CSARVQGGNYEQFF TGCAGTGCTAGAGTTCAGGGAGGTAACTACGAGCAGTTCTTC
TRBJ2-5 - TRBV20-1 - CSARDGGWGTQYF TGCAGTGCTAGAGATGGCGGGTGGGGGACCCAGTACTTC
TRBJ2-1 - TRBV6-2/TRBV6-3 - CASSYESGPYNEQFF TGTGCCAGCAGTTACGAATCTGGGCCTTACAATGAGCAGTTCTTC
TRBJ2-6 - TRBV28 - CASSPKTRRGGANVLTF TGTGCCAGCAGTCCAAAGACCAGGAGAGGAGGGGCCAACGTCCTGACTTTC
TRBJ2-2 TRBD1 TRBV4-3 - CASSQGTGGAGELFF TGCGCCAGCAGCCAAGGGACAGGGGGCGCCGGGGAGCTGTTTTTT
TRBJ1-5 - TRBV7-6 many CASSLAAAGNQPQHF TGTGCCAGCAGCTTAGCAGCGGCAGGCAATCAGCCCCAGCATTTT
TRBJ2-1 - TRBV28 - CASSFNPRSLYNEQFF TGTGCCAGCAGTTTTAATCCCAGGAGCCTCTACAATGAGCAGTTCTTC
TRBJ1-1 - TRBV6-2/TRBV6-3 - CATSEGYTEAFF TGTGCCACCAGCGAGGGGTACACTGAAGCTTTCTTT
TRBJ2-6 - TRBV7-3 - CASSFGTGSGANVLTF TGTGCCAGCAGCTTTGGTACCGGCTCTGGGGCCAACGTCCTGACTTTC
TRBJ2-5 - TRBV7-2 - CASARALSRGGYETQYF TGTGCCAGCGCGCGGGCACTTAGCAGGGGGGGATACGAGACCCAGTACTTC
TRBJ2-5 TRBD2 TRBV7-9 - CASSFPGLAGRETQYF TGTGCCAGCAGCTTTCCGGGACTAGCGGGGAGAGAGACCCAGTACTTC
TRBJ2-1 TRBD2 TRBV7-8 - CASSLAQASGGAFYNEQFF TGTGCCAGCAGCTTAGCCCAGGCTAGCGGGGGGGCCTTCTACAATGAGCAGTTCTTC
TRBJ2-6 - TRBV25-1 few CASQSGANVLTF TGTGCCAGCCAGTCTGGGGCCAACGTCCTGACTTTC
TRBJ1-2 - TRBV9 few CASSVGQVGVGGYTF TGTGCCAGCAGCGTAGGACAGGTCGGGGTTGGTGGCTACACCTTC
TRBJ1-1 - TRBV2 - CASSGGIFWDAFF TGTGCCAGCAGTGGAGGGATATTTTGGGATGCTTTCTTT
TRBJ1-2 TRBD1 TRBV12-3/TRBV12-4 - CASSPRQGPGYTF TGTGCCAGCAGTCCACGACAGGGGCCCGGCTACACCTTC
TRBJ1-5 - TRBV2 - CASSESESNQPQHF TGTGCCAGCAGTGAAAGCGAGAGCAATCAGCCCCAGCATTTT
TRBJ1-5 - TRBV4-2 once CASSQGQVTQPQHF TGTGCCAGCAGCCAAGGGCAGGTCACACAGCCCCAGCATTTT
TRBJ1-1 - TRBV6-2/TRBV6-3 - CAVARTEAFF TGTGCCGTCGCGCGGACTGAAGCTTTCTTT
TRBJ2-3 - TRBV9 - CASSVQTVSTDTQYF TGTGCCAGCAGCGTCCAGACGGTTAGCACAGATACGCAGTATTTT
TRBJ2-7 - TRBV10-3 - CAISPQVLSYEQYF TGTGCCATCAGTCCCCAGGTACTCTCCTACGAGCAGTACTTC
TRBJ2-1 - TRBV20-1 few CSAGSAGTPYNEQFF TGCAGTGCTGGTAGCGCCGGCACCCCGTACAATGAGCAGTTCTTC
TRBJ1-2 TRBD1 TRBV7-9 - CASRLSLKGAGGYTF TGTGCCAGCAGGCTATCCCTGAAGGGGGCAGGTGGCTACACCTTC
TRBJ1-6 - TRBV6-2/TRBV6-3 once CASSWTANSPLHF TGTGCCAGCAGTTGGACGGCCAATTCACCCCTCCACTTT
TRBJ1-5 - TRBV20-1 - CSAIPGAGRPQHF TGCAGTGCAATCCCAGGTGCCGGGCGGCCCCAGCATTTT
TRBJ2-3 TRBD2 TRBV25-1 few CASSGGTSGTDTQYF TGTGCCAGCAGTGGAGGGACTAGCGGGACAGATACGCAGTATTTT
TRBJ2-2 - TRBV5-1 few CASSSEGVTGELFF TGCGCCAGCAGCTCGGAAGGGGTTACCGGGGAGCTGTTTTTT
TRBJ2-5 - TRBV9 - CASSVGSRGTQYF TGTGCCAGCAGCGTAGGTTCCCGGGGGACCCAGTACTTC
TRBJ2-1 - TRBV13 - CASSPPPGGQQETQFF TGTGCCAGCAGCCCACCTCCCGGGGGTCAACAAGAGACCCAGTTCTTC
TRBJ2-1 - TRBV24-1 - CATSDSLGNNEQFF TGTGCCACCAGTGACTCCCTAGGGAACAATGAGCAGTTCTTC
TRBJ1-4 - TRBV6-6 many CASSYGPTNEKLFF TGTGCCAGCAGTTATGGCCCCACTAATGAAAAACTGTTTTTT
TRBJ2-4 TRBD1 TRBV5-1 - CASSLTGGKNIQYF TGCGCCAGCAGCCTAACAGGGGGCAAAAACATTCAGTACTTC
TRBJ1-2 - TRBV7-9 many CASSLNRASNYGYTF TGTGCCAGCAGCTTAAACAGGGCGAGTAACTATGGCTACACCTTC
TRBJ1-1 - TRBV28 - CASSPNPEAFF TGTGCCAGCAGCCCGAACCCTGAAGCTTTCTTT
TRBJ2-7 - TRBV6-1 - CASTYSGDEQYF TGTGCCAGCACCTATTCGGGGGACGAGCAGTACTTC
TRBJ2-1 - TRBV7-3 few CASSRGFGNEQFF TGTGCCAGCAGTCGGGGTTTTGGCAATGAGCAGTTCTTC
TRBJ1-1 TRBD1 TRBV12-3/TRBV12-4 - CASTLRDRGATEAFF TGTGCCAGCACTCTCCGGGACAGGGGAGCCACTGAAGCTTTCTTT
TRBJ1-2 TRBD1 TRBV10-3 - CAITGTGVANYGYTF TGTGCCATCACCGGGACAGGAGTAGCTAACTATGGCTACACCTTC
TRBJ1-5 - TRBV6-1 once CASSVEGGYSNQPRHF TGTGCCAGCAGCGTGGAGGGGGGATATAGCAATCAGCCCCGGCATTTT
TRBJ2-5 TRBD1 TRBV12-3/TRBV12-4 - CASSFRDSQETQYF TGTGCCAGCAGTTTCCGGGACAGTCAAGAGACCCAGTACTTC
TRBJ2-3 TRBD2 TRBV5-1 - CASSSARTSGVTQYF TGCGCCAGCAGCTCAGCTAGGACTAGCGGGGTTACGCAGTATTTT
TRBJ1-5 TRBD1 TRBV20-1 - CSAPGQATSGNQPQHF TGCAGTGCTCCGGGACAGGCGACTTCGGGCAATCAGCCCCAGCATTTT
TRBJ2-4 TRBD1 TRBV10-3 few CAISQDREAKNIQYF TGTGCCATCAGCCAGGACAGGGAAGCCAAAAACATTCAGTACTTC
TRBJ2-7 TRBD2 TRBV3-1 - CASSQAGGLGEQYF TGTGCCAGCAGCCAAGCGGGGGGACTGGGAGAGCAGTACTTC
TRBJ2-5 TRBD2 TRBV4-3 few CASSQMGLLETQYF TGCGCCAGCAGCCAGATGGGACTACTAGAGACCCAGTACTTC
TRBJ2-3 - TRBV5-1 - CASSLGDREGYTDTQYF TGCGCCAGCAGCTTGGGCGACAGGGAGGGATACACAGATACGCAGTATTTT
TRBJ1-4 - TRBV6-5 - CASSRTAANEKLFF TGTGCCAGCAGCCGGACAGCTGCTAATGAAAAACTGTTTTTT
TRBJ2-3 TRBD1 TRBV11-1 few CASSYRGPDTDTQYF TGTGCCAGCAGTTACAGGGGTCCCGACACAGATACGCAGTATTTT
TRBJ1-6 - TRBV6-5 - CASPTRSLHF TGTGCCAGCCCAACCCGCTCCCTCCACTTT
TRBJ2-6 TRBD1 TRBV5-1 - CASSTGQAAGANVLTF TGCGCCAGCAGCACCGGACAGGCTGCCGGGGCCAACGTCCTGACTTTC